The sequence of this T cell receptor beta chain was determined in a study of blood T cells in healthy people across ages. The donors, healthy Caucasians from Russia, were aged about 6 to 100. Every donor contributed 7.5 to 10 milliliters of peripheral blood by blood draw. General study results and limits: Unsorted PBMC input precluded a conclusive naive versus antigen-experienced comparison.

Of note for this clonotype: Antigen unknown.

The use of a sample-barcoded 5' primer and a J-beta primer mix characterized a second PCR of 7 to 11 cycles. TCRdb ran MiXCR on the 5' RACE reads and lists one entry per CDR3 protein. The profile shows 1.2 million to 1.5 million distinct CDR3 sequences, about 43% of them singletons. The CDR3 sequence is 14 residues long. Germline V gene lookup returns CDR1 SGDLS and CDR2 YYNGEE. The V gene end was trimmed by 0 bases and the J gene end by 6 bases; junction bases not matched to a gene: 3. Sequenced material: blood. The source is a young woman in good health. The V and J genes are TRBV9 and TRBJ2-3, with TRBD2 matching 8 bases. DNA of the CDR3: TGTGCCAGCAGCGTAGGTTCTAGCGGGGATACGCAGTATTTT. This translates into CASSVGSSGDTQYF.